The entry that follows covers one T cell receptor beta chain sequence. This clone's antigen is unknown. Base qualities were left out, and no much larger clone turns up one base away. This sample is drawn from a study of OX40 agonist ivuxolimab in advanced cancers. For the study in its entirety: Ivuxolimab, which targeted the costimulatory receptor OX40 (CD134), was an agonistic, fully human IgG2 monoclonal antibody. Intravenous ivuxolimab was administered to patients every 2 weeks at six dose levels: 0.01, 0.1, 0.3, 1.5, 3 and 10 mg/kg. Among the 50 to 55 dose-escalation patients, 19 had hepatocellular carcinoma, around 15 melanoma, 9 renal cell carcinoma and 9 head and neck cancer. In the dose-escalation cohort, 70% to 90% of patients were male, and the mean age was roughly 56 years with a range of about 20 to 80. Patients were allowed to have had prior anti-PD-1, anti-PD-L1 or anti-CTLA-4 therapy, and roughly two fifths of the dose-escalation patients had been treated with checkpoint inhibitors. Three dose-escalation patients achieved partial responses, one with hepatocellular carcinoma and two with cutaneous melanoma. Peripheral TCRbeta sequencing aimed to test whether ivuxolimab altered TCR sequence diversity and caused clonal T-cell expansion. The monotherapy dose-escalation portion (N ≈ 50 patients) of the phase I ivuxolimab trial is reported in the paper. Broad study findings and their caveats: Which antigens the clonally expanded peripheral T cells were specific for was not determined. Partial responders in the 0.1-3.0 mg/kg groups had among the lowest normalized peripheral clonal expansion, especially among CD8+ T cells. After ivuxolimab, more expanded clones were found on average in CD8+ T cells than in CD4+ T cells. Clonal expansion of both CD4+ and CD8+ blood T cells was observed from baseline to week 6 at doses 0.1 to 3.0 mg/kg. Low levels of normalized T-cell clonal expansion were also seen in some patients who did not respond.

Genomic DNA was isolated from the sorted cells so that the TCRbeta CDR3 region could be sequenced. The immunoSEQ Assay was used for sequencing of TCRbeta CDR3 regions. The table was pulled from immuneACCESS by TCRdb, which kept in-frame rearrangements only. Such tables lose some clones; where checked, under half of the loss comes from unresolved V genes, and the rest has no known cause. Present in this sample are 57,000 or so clones, 91% of which were seen just once. Clones ranked in the top ten supply more than 13% of the sample. Patients with autoimmune disease history or receiving systemic immunosuppression were excluded from the trial. Peripheral blood for TCR sequencing was drawn from every dose cohort at baseline, at cycle 4 day 1 and at cycle 7 day 1. The samples were drawn from a first-in-human, open-label, multicenter phase I dose-escalation trial of ivuxolimab. Adults with locally advanced or metastatic melanoma, renal cell, hepatocellular, or head and neck squamous cell carcinoma were enrolled in the trial. Before TCR sequencing, CD4+ and CD8+ T cells were separately sorted from peripheral blood.

There are 15 amino acids in the CDR3, from cysteine to phenylalanine inclusive. Only the CDR3 portion is preserved as DNA: 45 bases, with reading frame beginning at the first base. Deletion took 3 bases off V and 3 bases off J, with a span of 15 bases between the germline ends. The CDR1 and CDR2 encoded by the germline V gene are KGHSH and LQKENI. The sequence was collected from an adult with an advanced solid tumor such as melanoma, head and neck, liver or kidney cancer. The sequenced sample was CD4+ or CD8+ T cells sorted from blood, obtained in a trial of the OX40 agonist ivuxolimab. The chain couples TRBV18 to TRBJ2-7; D gene: possibly TRBD1, on 6 matching bases. CDR3 reads: CASSPTTGFGYEQYF. The nucleotide sequence reads TGTGCCAGCTCACCTACTACAGGGTTCGGCTACGAGCAGTACTTC.